This T cell receptor (beta chain) was identified during a study of Ad26.COV2.S vaccination and SARS-CoV-2 variants (TCRdb year 2021). For the wider study: Vaccine-arm donors were drawn from COV1001, a multicentre, randomized, double-blind, placebo-controlled phase I-IIa trial of Ad26.COV2.S in healthy adults. Ad26.COV2.S was given intramuscularly at 5x10^10 or 1x10^11 viral particles, as a single shot or as two shots 56 days apart. TCRbeta repertoire sequencing served as the tool for gauging how specific and how broad the SARS-CoV-2-reactive T cell receptors were following Ad26.COV2.S vaccination. A total of some 30 samples were included in the TCR-sequenced set, comprising about 20 Ad26.COV2.S vaccine recipients, 5 placebo recipients and 8 SARS-CoV-2 convalescent individuals. Trial participants were randomized into five groups of five, in which low-dose or high-dose Ad26.COV2.S was given once or twice, or placebo was given on both occasions. Throughout the experiments and outcome assessment, investigators stayed blinded to trial group allocation. Overall study outcomes, separate from this receptor: The study was not powered for comparison of responses between vaccine doses or regimens. Vaccine and placebo recipients had similar non-spike TCR breadth, a finding consistent with the vaccine containing only spike. Compared with placebo recipients, Ad26.COV2.S recipients showed higher spike-specific TCR breadth (P = 0.0014). According to the authors, total T cell responses may have been underestimated by the TCR breadth and depth analyses. Substantial breadth of spike-specific CD8+ and CD4+ T cell responses was reported after vaccination.

CDR3 length: 16 amino acids, cysteine to phenylalanine. The retained sequence is limited to the CDR3, 48 bases, with the frame set at the first base. The germline V gene (reference sequence) sets CDR1 to LNHDA and CDR2 to SQIVND. The V and J ends are trimmed by 3 bases and 4 bases, leaving 18 bases between them. Concerning this clone itself: This clone's antigen is unknown. No base qualities exist here, and no much larger clone lies one base off it.

The sample's treatment or condition label is to be understood as: about 20 received Ad26.COV2.S at low or high dose, single or two shots; several received placebo; per-sample allocation not given. Repertoires of vaccine and placebo recipients were sequenced from samples collected on day 63 after the first injection. Between 29 July and 7 August 2020, Cohort 1b enrolled fewer than 30 adults aged 18-55 years at one site in Boston, USA. Ad26.COV2.S was a replication-incompetent adenovirus type 26 vector that expressed a prefusion-stabilized SARS-CoV-2 spike protein derived from the original Wuhan strain. The immunoSEQ Assay was used to sequence TCRbeta CDR3 regions. After extraction, genomic DNA underwent amplification by bias-controlled multiplex PCR, followed by high-throughput sequencing. In the original analysis: To quantify the absolute abundance of each unique TCRbeta CDR3 region, sequences were collapsed and filtered. T cell fraction was estimated by normalizing TCRbeta template counts to usable DNA, with usable DNA measured through amplification of reference genes found in all nucleated cells. Repertoire TCRs were annotated as SARS-CoV-2-specific when V gene, CDR3 amino acid sequence and J gene were exactly matched to a known reactive TCR set. The reference SARS-CoV-2 TCR set was obtained from MIRA and was filtered for enrichment in COVID-19-positive ImmuneCODE repertoires, whereby public or cross-reactive TCRs were removed. Drawing on the MIRA antigens, annotated TCRs were analysed further at the level of specific ORF or position within ORF. Breadth was defined as the number of annotated unique rearrangements divided by the total number of unique productive rearrangements, and depth was defined as the summed frequency of the annotated unique rearrangements. Group comparisons of TCR breadth used two-sided Wilcoxon rank-sum tests. The table comes from immuneACCESS by way of TCRdb, which keeps in-frame sequences with V and J called. Part of the clones is missing from these tables; in studies checked, under half for an unresolved V gene and the rest for unknown reasons. V and J calls and clone size are copied from that table; D and trimming were computed from the DNA. This sample is represented by a few hundred thousand clones; 83% of them were singletons. The top ten clonotypes cover around 7% of the sample.

The sample in question was peripheral blood, obtained in a trial of Ad26.COV2.S vaccine versus placebo. The source is a person between 18 and 65 years old who received the Ad26.COV2.S COVID-19 vaccine or a placebo. The chain is made from TRBV19 and TRBJ1-1; TRBD1 is perhaps the D gene, given 5 matching bases. The nucleotides are TGTGCCAGTAGTATCCAAGGGGTTATGGCTAGCACTGAAGCTTTCTTT. This encodes CASSIQGVMASTEAFF.